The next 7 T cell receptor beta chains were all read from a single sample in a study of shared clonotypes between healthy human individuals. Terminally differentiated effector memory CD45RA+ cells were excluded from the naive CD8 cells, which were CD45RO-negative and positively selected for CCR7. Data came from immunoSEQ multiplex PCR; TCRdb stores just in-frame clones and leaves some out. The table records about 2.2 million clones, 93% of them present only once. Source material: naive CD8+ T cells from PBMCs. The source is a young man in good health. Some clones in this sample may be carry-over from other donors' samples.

The DNA for the CDR3 is TGCGCCAGCAGCCAATGGGGGGGGGACACTGAAGCTTTCTTT. The encoded protein is CASSQWGGDTEAFF. The chain employs TRBV4-1 and TRBJ1-1; TRBD1 is a possible D gene (5 bases). The germline V and J ends were trimmed by 2 bases and 3 bases, with 10 bases remaining between them. CDR1 and CDR2 (germline): MGHRA, YSYEKL. This CDR3 spans 14 amino acids.

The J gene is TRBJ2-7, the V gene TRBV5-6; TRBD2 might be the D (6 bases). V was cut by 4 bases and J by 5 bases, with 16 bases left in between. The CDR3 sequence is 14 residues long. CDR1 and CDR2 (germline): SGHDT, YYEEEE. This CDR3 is CASSPGSSLNEQYF. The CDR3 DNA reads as TGTGCCAGCAGCCCCGGGAGCTCACTCAACGAGCAGTACTTC.

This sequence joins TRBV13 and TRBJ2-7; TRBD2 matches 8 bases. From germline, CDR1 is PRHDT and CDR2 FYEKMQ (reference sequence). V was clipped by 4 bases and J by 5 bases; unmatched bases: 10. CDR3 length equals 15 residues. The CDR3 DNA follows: TGTGCCAGCAGCTCAAGCTCCGGACTAGCCGACGAGCAGTACTTC. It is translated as CASSSSSGLADEQYF.

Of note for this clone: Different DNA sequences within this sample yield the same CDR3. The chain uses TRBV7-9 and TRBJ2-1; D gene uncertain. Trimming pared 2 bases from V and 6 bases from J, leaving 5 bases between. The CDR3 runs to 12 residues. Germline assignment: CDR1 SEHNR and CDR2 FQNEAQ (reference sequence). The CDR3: CASSLTRNEQFF. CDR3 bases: TGTGCCAGCAGCTTAACCCGCAATGAGCAGTTCTTC.

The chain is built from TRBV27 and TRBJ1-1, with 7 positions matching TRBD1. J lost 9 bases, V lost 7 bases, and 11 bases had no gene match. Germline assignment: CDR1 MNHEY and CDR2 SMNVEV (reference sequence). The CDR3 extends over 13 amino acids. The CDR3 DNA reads TGTGCCAGCACTTCCGGGACAGCGTTCCAAGCTTTCTTT. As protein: CASTSGTAFQAFF.

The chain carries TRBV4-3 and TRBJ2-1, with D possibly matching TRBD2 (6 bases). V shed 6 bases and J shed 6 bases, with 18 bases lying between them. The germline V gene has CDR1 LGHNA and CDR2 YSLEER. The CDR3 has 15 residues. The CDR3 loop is CASSPGTSLANEQFF. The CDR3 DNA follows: TGCGCCAGCAGTCCCGGGACTTCCCTAGCCAATGAGCAGTTCTTC.

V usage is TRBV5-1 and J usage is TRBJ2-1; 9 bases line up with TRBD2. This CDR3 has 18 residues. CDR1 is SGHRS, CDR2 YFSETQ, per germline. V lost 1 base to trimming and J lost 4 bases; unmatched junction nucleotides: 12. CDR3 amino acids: CASSLTAVREGGYNEQFF. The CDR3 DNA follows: TGCGCCAGCAGCTTGACTGCGGTGCGGGAGGGCGGATACAATGAGCAGTTCTTC.